The T cell receptor beta chain under discussion was sequenced for a study of T cell responses to AZD1222 COVID-19 vaccine (TCRdb year 2021). For context, the study as a whole: A total of more than 230 trial participants underwent TCR sequencing, of whom 207 received two doses of AZD1222 and around 25 received two doses of the MenACWY control vaccine. Trial participants were enrolled into age subgroups of 18-55, 56-69 and 70-plus years, which contained roughly 150, 30 and 60 TCR-sequenced participants, respectively.

Trimming at the junction amounts to 0 bases on V and 1 base on J, and the germline ends lie 5 bases apart. Including the terminal cysteine and phenylalanine, the CDR3 comprises 13 residues. Just the 39-base CDR3 DNA is kept, in frame starting at base 1. CDR1 is given as SGHNT and CDR2 as YYREEE, both from the germline V gene (reference sequence). The sample's time point, from its label and the paper: about 28 days (+/-7) after the second vaccine dose. AZD1222 recipients given second doses at about 4 weeks or at about 12 weeks were pooled, since spike-specific TCR depth and breadth were not found to differ between the two schedules. Samples from vaccinated people were obtained from the UK trials COV001 and COV002, which included a single-blind randomized controlled phase 2/3 trial of AZD1222 (ChAdOx1 nCoV-19) in healthy adults. For TCRbeta chain sequencing, PBMC samples from trial participants were taken at day 0 and at day 28 after the second dose.

The CDR3 regions of human TCRbeta chains were analyzed by immunosequencing. On the study's bioinformatics: Repertoire TCRs were checked for matches against a reference library of SARS-CoV-2-specific TCRs that had been generated using the MIRA antigen-specificity platform. Breadth was defined as the fraction of unique TCRs that were SARS-CoV-2-associated. Depth was defined as the fraction of total T cells that were SARS-CoV-2-associated. Using the MIRA data, each spike-specific TCR was assigned both to the spike region to which the TCR was reactive and to a CD4 or CD8 class. Log10-transformed breadth and depth values were compared by one-way ANOVA with Sidak's multiple comparisons tests. The clones in this table, taken by TCRdb from immuneACCESS, are in-frame only. Not every clone is retained; where verified, under half of the shortfall comes from an unresolved V gene, and the cause of the rest is unknown. The V and J calls and clone size were taken over from that table, and D and trimming were inferred from the DNA. This sample comprises some 180,000 clones, approximately 90% of them detected only once. The ten largest clonotypes hold about 1.8% of the sample.

Note on this clone: Its antigen is unknown. Per-base quality was not reported, and no clone a single base away is much larger than it.

Beyond this particular receptor, the publication reports: A significant rise in spike-specific TCR breadth and depth was observed after two AZD1222 doses relative to day 0 and relative to MenACWY recipients. Conclusions about previously exposed vaccinees are limited, since just 5 to 7 AZD1222 recipients were seropositive for SARS-CoV-2 at baseline. Vaccine-associated CD4 TCRs spanned the whole spike protein, with dominant responses in regions 160-218 and 743-854. Reportedly, almost half of the unique spike-specific TCRs recognized epitopes lying outside the regions that are mutated in the B.1.351 and B.1.1.7 variants. Because no samples from the day 14 peak response were available, repertoires could be characterized only after the peak T cell response. Most participants were white British and females outnumbered males, and the authors suggested that clonal diversity may have been underestimated. In the small 56-69-year group, the increase in depth fell short of significance, most likely because of low power.

The sequence links TRBV5-4 to TRBJ2-7, and possibly TRBD1, on 5 matching bases. The specimen was peripheral blood, collected 28 days after the second AZD1222 dose. The TCR was taken from an adult who received the AZD1222 COVID-19 vaccine. The DNA sequence follows: TGTGCCAGCAGCTTGGGACAGTCCTACGAGCAGTACTTC. Its protein reads: CASSLGQSYEQYF.